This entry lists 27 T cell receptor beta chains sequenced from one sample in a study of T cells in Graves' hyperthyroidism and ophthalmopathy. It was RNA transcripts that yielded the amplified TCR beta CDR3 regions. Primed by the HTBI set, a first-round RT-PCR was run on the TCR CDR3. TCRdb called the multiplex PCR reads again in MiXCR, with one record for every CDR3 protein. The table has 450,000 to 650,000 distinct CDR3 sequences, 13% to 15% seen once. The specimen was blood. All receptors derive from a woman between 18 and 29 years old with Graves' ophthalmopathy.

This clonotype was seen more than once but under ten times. CDR3 protein: CASSFHDEQFF. CDR3 nucleotides: TGTGCCAGCAGTTTCCATGATGAGCAGTTCTTC. V and J are TRBV27 and TRBJ2-1, with D uncertain. The CDR3 totals 11 residues. V was trimmed by 3 bases and J by 8 bases, leaving 5 bases between them. Germline V gene data show CDR1 as MNHEY and CDR2 as SMNVEV (reference sequence).

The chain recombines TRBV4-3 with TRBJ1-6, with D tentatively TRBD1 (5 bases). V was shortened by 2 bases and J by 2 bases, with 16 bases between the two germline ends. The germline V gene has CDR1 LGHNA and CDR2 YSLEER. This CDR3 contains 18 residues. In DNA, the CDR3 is TGCGCCAGCAGCCAAACTCCGCGACAGCTTCCCTATAATTCACCCCTCCACTTT. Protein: CASSQTPRQLPYNSPLHF.

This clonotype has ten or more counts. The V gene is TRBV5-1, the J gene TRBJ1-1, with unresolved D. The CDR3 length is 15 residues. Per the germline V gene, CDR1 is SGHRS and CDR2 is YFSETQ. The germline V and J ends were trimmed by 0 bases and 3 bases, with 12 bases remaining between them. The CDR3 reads CASSLAGGRDTEAFF. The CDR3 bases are TGCGCCAGCAGCTTGGCCGGAGGGCGAGACACTGAAGCTTTCTTT.

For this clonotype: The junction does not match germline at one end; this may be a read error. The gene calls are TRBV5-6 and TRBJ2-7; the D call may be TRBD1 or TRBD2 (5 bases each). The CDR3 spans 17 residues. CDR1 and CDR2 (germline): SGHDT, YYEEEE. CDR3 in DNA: TGTGCCGGCAGCCACCTCGGCGGGTGGGGGTGGGCCTACGAGCAGTACTTC. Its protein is CAGSHLGGWGWAYEQYF.

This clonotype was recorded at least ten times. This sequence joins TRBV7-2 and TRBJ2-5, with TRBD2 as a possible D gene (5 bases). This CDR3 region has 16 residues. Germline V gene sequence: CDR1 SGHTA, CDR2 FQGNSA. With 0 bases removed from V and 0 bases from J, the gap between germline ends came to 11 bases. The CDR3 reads CASSLARTGNQETQYF. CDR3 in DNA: TGTGCCAGCAGCTTAGCCCGAACGGGGAACCAAGAGACCCAGTACTTC.

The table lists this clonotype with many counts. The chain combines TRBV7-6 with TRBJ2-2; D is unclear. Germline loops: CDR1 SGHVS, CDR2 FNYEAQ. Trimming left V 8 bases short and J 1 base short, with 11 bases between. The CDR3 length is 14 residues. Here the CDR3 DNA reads TGTGCCAGCCGTTCGGGCCAGAACACCGGGGAGCTGTTTTTT. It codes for CASRSGQNTGELFF.

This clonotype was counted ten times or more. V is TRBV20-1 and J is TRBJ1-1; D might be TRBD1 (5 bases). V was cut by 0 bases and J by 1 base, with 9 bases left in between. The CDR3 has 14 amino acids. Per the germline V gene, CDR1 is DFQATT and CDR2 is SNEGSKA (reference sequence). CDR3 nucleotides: TGCAGTGCTAGAGATCTGGGGGAGAACACTGAAGCTTTCTTT. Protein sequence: CSARDLGENTEAFF.

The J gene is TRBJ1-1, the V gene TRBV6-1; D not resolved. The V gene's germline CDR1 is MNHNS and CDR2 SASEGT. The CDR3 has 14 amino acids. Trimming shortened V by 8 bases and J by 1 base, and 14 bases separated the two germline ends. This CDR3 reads CASRAPQPNTEAFF. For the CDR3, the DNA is TGTGCCAGCCGGGCGCCGCAACCGAACACTGAAGCTTTCTTT.

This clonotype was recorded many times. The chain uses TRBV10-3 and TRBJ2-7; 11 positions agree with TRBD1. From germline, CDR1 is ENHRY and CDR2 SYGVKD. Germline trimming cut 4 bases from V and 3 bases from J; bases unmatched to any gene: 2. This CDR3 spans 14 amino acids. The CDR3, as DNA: TGTGCCATCAGTGGGACAGGGGGCAACTACGAGCAGTACTTC. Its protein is CAISGTGGNYEQYF.

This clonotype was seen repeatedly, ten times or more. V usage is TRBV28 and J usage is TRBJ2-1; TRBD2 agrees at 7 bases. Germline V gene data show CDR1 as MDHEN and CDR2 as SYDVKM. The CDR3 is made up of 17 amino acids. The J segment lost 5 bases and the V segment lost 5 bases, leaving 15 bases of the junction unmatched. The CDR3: CASSPEPRASGHNEQFF. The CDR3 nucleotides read TGTGCCAGCAGTCCGGAACCCCGGGCTAGCGGTCACAATGAGCAGTTCTTC. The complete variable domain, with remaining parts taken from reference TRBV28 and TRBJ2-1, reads DVKVTQSSRYLVKRTGEKVFLECVQDMDHENMFWYRQDPGLGLRLIYFSYDVKMKEKGDIPEGYSVSREKKERFSLILESASTNQTSMYLCASSPEPRASGHNEQFFGPGTRLTVL.

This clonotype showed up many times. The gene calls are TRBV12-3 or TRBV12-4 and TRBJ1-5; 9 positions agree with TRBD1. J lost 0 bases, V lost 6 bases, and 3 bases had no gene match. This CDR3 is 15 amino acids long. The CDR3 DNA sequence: TGTGCCAGCAGGGGACAGGGACTTAGCAATCAGCCCCAGCATTTT. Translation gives CASRGQGLSNQPQHF.

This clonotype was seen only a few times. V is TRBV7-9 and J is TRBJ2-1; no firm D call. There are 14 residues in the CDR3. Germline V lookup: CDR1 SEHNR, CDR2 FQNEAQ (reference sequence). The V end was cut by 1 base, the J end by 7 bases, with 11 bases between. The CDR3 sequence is CASSLGTGRNEQFF. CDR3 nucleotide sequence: TGTGCCAGCAGCTTAGGGACCGGAAGGAATGAGCAGTTCTTC.

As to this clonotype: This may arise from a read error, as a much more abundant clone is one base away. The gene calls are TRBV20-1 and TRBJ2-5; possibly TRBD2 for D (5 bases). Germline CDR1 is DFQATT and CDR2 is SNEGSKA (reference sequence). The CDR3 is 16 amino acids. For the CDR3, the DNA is TGCAGTACTAGGCATCGTAGCCAATGGTACCAAGAGACCCAGTACTTC. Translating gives CSTRHRSQWYQETQYF.

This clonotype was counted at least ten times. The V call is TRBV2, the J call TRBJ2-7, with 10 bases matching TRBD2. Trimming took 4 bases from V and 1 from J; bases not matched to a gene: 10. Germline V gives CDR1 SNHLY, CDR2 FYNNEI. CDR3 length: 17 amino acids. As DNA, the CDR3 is TGTGCCAGCAGTGCCCCTAGCGGGAGAAGGGGGTCCTACGAGCAGTACTTC. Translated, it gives CASSAPSGRRGSYEQYF.

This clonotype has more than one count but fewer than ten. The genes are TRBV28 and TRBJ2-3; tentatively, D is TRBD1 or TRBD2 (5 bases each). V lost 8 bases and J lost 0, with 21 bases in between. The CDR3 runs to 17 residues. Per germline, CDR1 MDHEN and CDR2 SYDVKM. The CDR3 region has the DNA TGTGCCAGCTTGCCACGGGGCACCCTTATAAGCACAGATACGCAGTATTTT. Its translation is CASLPRGTLISTDTQYF.

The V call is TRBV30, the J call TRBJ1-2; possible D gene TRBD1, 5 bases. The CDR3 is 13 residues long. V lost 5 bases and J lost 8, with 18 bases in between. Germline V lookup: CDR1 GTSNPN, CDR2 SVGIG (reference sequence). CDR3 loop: CAWRYGTSGGYTF. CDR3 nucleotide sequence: TGTGCCTGGCGATACGGGACCTCTGGCGGCTACACCTTC.

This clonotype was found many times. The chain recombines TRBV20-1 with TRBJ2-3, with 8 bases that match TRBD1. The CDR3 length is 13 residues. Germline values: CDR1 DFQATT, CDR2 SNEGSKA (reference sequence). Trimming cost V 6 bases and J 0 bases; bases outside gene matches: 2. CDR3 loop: CSATGGSTDTQYF. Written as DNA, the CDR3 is TGCAGTGCAACAGGGGGGAGCACAGATACGCAGTATTTT.

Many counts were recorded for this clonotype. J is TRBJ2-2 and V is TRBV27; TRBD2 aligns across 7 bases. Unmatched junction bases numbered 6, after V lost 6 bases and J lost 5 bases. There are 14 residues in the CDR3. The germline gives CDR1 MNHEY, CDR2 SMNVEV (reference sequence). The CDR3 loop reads CASRSRGGTGELFF. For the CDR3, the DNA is TGTGCCAGCAGATCAAGGGGAGGGACCGGGGAGCTGTTTTTT.

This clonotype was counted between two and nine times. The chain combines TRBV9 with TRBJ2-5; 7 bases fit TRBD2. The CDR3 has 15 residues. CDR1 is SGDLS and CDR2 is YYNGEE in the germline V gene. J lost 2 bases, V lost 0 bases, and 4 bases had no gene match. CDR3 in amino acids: CASSVGPAGQETQYF. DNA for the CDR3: TGTGCCAGCAGCGTAGGTCCAGCGGGGCAAGAGACCCAGTACTTC.

The chain's CDR3 is CASSHPTSGDTGELFF. Written as DNA, the CDR3 is TGTGCCAGCAGCCACCCTACTAGCGGGGACACCGGGGAGCTGTTTTTT. This rearrangement joins TRBV14 to TRBJ2-2; 10 nucleotides agree with TRBD2. With V trimmed by 3 bases and J by 3 bases, 4 bases remained unmatched. The CDR3 runs to 16 residues. Germline CDR1 and CDR2: SGHDN and FVKESK.

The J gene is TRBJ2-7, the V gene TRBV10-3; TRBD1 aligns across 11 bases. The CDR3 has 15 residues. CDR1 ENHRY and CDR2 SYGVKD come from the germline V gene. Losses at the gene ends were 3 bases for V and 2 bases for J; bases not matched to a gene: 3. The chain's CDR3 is CAISDPGQGAYEQYV. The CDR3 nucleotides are TGTGCCATCAGTGATCCGGGACAGGGGGCCTACGAGCAGTACGTC.

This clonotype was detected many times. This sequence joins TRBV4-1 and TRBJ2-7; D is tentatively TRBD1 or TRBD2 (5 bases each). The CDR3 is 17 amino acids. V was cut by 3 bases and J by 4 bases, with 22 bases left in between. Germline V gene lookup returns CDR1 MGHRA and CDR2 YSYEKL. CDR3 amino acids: CASSQISGLASGYEQYF. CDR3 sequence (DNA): TGCGCCAGCAGCCAGATCTCAGGGTTGGCCTCGGGATACGAGCAGTACTTC.

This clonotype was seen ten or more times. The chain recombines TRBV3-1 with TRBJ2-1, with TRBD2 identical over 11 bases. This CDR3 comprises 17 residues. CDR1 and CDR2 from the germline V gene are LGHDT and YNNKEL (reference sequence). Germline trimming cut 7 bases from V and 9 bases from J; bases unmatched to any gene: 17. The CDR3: CASTLAASGRTTGEQFF. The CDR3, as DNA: TGTGCCAGCACCCTCGCGGCTAGCGGGAGGACCACCGGTGAGCAGTTCTTC.

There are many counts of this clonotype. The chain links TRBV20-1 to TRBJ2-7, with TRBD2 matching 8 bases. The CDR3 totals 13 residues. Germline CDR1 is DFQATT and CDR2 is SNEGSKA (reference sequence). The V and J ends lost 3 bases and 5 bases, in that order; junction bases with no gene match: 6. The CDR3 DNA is TGCAGTGCTAGGGGGAGCGGGAGTCACGAGCAGTACTTC. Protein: CSARGSGSHEQYF.

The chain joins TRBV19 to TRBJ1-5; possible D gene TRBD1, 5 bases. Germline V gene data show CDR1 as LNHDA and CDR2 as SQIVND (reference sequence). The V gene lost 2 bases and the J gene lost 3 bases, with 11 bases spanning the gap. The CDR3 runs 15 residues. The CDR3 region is CASSIIRGYNQPQHF. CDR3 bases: TGTGCCAGTAGTATAATTAGGGGCTACAATCAGCCCCAGCATTTT.

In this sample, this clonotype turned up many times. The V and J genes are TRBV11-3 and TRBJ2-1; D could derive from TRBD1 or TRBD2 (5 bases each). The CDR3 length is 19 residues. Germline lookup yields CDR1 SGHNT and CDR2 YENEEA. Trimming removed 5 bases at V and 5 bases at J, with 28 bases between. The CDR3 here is CASSLFLLQPGTGDNEQFF. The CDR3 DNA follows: TGTGCCAGCAGCCTCTTTCTACTCCAACCGGGGACGGGTGACAATGAGCAGTTCTTC. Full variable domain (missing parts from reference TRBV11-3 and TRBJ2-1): EAGVVQSPRYKIIEKKQPVAFWCNPISGHNTLYWYLQNLGQGPELLIRYENEEAVDDSQLPKDRFSAERLKGVDSTLKIQPAELGDSAVYLCASSLFLLQPGTGDNEQFFGPGTRLTVL.

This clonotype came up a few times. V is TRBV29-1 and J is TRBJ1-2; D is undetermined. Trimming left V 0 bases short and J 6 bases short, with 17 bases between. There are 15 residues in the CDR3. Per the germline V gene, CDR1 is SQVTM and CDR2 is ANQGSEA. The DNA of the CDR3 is TGCAGCGTTGAAGATGACTACGGGCCTAGGGATGGCTACACCTTC. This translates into CSVEDDYGPRDGYTF. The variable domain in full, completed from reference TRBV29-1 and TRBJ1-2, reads SAVISQKPSRDICQRGTSLTIQCQVDSQVTMMFWYRQQPGQSLTLIATANQGSEATYESGFVIDKFPISRPNLTFSTLTVSNMSPEDSSIYLCSVEDDYGPRDGYTFGSGTRLTVV.